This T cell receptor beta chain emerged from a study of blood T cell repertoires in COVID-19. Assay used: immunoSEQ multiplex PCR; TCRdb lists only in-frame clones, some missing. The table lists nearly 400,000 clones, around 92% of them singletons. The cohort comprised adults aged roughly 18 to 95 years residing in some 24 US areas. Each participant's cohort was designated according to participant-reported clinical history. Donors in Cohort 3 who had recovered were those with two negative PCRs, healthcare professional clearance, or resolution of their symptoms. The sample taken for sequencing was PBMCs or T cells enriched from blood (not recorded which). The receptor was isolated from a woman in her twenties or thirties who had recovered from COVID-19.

CDR3 sequence reads: CASSQAGGGTEAFF. The DNA of the CDR3 is TGTGCCAGCAGCCAAGCAGGGGGTGGCACTGAAGCTTTCTTT. The gene calls are TRBV3-1 (or the pseudogene TRBV3-2) and TRBJ1-1; 7 bases agree with TRBD1. After removal of 1 base from V and 4 bases from J, the junction contained 3 bases not matched to a gene. Germline values: CDR1 LGHDT, CDR2 YNNKEL (reference sequence). The CDR3 runs to 14 residues.